The rows below give T cell receptor beta chains drawn from one sample of a study of blood T cell repertoires in COVID-19. Generated by immunoSEQ multiplex PCR, the TCRdb table keeps only in-frame clones and is missing some. The sample shows approximately 200,000 clones, approximately 84% of them seen only once. The sample was PBMCs or T cells enriched from blood (not recorded which). These receptor sequences come from a woman in her twenties or thirties who had recovered from COVID-19. The CDR3 runs from the conserved cysteine through the conserved F or W. Fields, in order: clone size, J gene, V gene, D gene, CDR3 protein, CDR3 DNA. The D gene is left open where the match is weak. A clone size is listed for some rows: how often the clone was seen (once, few, many), or a class if it is expanded.

size: NA; J: TRBJ2-1; V: TRBV4-1; D: NA; CDR3: CASSLTRDAYNEQFF; DNA: TGCGCCAGCAGCCTCACCCGGGATGCATACAATGAGCAGTTCTTC
size: few; J: TRBJ2-1; V: TRBV28; D: TRBD1; CDR3: CASRPGQGYYNEQFF; DNA: TGTGCCAGCAGACCGGGACAGGGGTACTACAATGAGCAGTTCTTC
size: NA; J: TRBJ1-4; V: TRBV5-1; D: NA; CDR3: CASSLAGVDEKLFF; DNA: TGCGCCAGCAGCTTGGCAGGGGTCGACGAAAAACTGTTTTTT
size: NA; J: TRBJ1-1; V: TRBV27; D: NA; CDR3: CASSSNQGSTEAFF; DNA: TGTGCCAGCAGTTCTAATCAGGGGAGCACTGAAGCTTTCTTT
size: NA; J: TRBJ2-7; V: TRBV19; D: TRBD2; CDR3: CASRDSGSSSYEQYF; DNA: TGTGCCAGTAGGGATAGCGGGAGCAGCTCCTACGAGCAGTACTTC
size: NA; J: TRBJ1-3; V: TRBV11-2; D: NA; CDR3: CASSAAGDTIYF; DNA: TGTGCCAGCAGCGCCGCAGGGGACACCATATATTTT
size: NA; J: TRBJ1-1; V: TRBV2; D: NA; CDR3: CASSEASPGGNTEAFF; DNA: TGTGCCAGCAGTGAAGCTTCTCCTGGGGGCAACACTGAAGCTTTCTTT
size: NA; J: TRBJ2-3; V: TRBV7-6; D: NA; CDR3: CASSRLGYTQYF; DNA: TGTGCCAGCTCTCGCCTCGGGTATACGCAGTATTTT
size: NA; J: TRBJ1-3; V: TRBV10-3; D: NA; CDR3: CAISEAGRDLSGNTIYF; DNA: TGTGCCATCAGTGAGGCAGGGAGGGATCTCTCTGGAAACACCATATATTTT
size: once; J: TRBJ2-3; V: TRBV19; D: TRBD1; CDR3: CASSIDSTGGDTQYF; DNA: TGTGCCAGTAGTATAGATTCTACAGGGGGAGATACGCAGTATTTT
size: NA; J: TRBJ2-1; V: TRBV2; D: NA; CDR3: CASSLKRQSYNEQFF; DNA: TGTGCCAGCAGTTTAAAGAGACAGAGCTACAATGAGCAGTTCTTC
size: NA; J: TRBJ2-6; V: TRBV19; D: NA; CDR3: CASSTHRDSVYTGGANVLTF; DNA: TGTGCCAGTAGTACTCACCGGGACTCGGTATATACGGGGGGGGCCAACGTCCTGACTTTC
size: NA; J: TRBJ1-2; V: TRBV6-5; D: NA; CDR3: CASIGSGYGYTF; DNA: TGTGCCAGCATAGGATCAGGGTATGGCTACACCTTC
size: NA; J: TRBJ1-1; V: TRBV28; D: NA; CDR3: CASSSSASRNTEAFF; DNA: TGTGCCAGCAGTTCAAGTGCGTCGAGAAACACTGAAGCTTTCTTT
size: NA; J: TRBJ1-3; V: TRBV10-2; D: NA; CDR3: CASSVDSISGNTIYF; DNA: TGCGCCAGCAGTGTAGACTCAATCTCTGGAAACACCATATATTTT
size: NA; J: TRBJ1-6; V: TRBV9; D: NA; CDR3: CASSTRPDPGDNSPLHF; DNA: TGTGCCAGCAGCACACGCCCCGATCCCGGAGATAATTCACCCCTCCACTTT
size: NA; J: TRBJ2-7; V: TRBV19; D: TRBD1; CDR3: CASSIQGTGSHEQYF; DNA: TGTGCCAGTAGTATTCAGGGGACAGGGTCCCACGAGCAGTACTTC
size: NA; J: TRBJ1-2; V: TRBV28; D: TRBD1; CDR3: CASSRQGWNGYTF; DNA: TGTGCCAGCAGCCGACAGGGATGGAATGGCTACACCTTC
size: NA; J: TRBJ1-2; V: TRBV11-3; D: NA; CDR3: CASSLVGGGYTF; DNA: TGTGCCAGCAGCTTAGTAGGGGGTGGCTACACCTTC
size: NA; J: TRBJ1-1; V: TRBV7-9; D: NA; CDR3: CASSTGQEAFF; DNA: TGTGCCAGCAGCACTGGACAGGAAGCTTTCTTT
size: NA; J: TRBJ2-4; V: TRBV27; D: NA; CDR3: CASSLVPGTIQYF; DNA: TGTGCCAGCAGTTTGGTGCCGGGTACCATTCAGTACTTC
size: NA; J: TRBJ2-7; V: TRBV2; D: TRBD1; CDR3: CASWTGAVYGSSYEQYF; DNA: TGTGCCAGTTGGACAGGGGCTGTTTACGGGTCCTCCTACGAGCAGTACTTC
size: NA; J: TRBJ1-2; V: TRBV6-5; D: NA; CDR3: CASSRLEQGAHGYTF; DNA: TGTGCCAGCAGTCGCCTTGAACAGGGAGCTCATGGCTACACCTTC
size: NA; J: TRBJ1-5; V: TRBV12-5; D: NA; CDR3: CASGQGSGQPQHF; DNA: TGTGCTAGTGGTCAGGGGAGTGGCCAGCCCCAGCATTTT
size: NA; J: TRBJ2-2; V: TRBV5-1; D: NA; CDR3: CASSLVVRPGNTGELFF; DNA: TGCGCCAGCAGCTTGGTCGTCAGGCCTGGGAACACCGGGGAGCTGTTTTTT
size: NA; J: TRBJ2-7; V: TRBV24-1; D: TRBD2; CDR3: CATSPSSGGSYEQYF; DNA: TGTGCCACCTCCCCGTCTAGCGGAGGTAGTTACGAGCAGTACTTC
size: NA; J: TRBJ2-1; V: TRBV7-9; D: TRBD2; CDR3: CASSPSGTSEGNEQFF; DNA: TGTGCCAGCAGCCCTTCCGGGACTAGCGAGGGCAATGAGCAGTTCTTC
size: NA; J: TRBJ2-2; V: TRBV7-6; D: TRBD2; CDR3: CASSPRLAGENGELFF; DNA: TGTGCCAGCAGCCCCCGACTAGCGGGAGAGAACGGGGAGCTGTTTTTT
size: NA; J: TRBJ1-5; V: TRBV24-1; D: NA; CDR3: CATSDLRGQPQHF; DNA: TGTGCCACCAGTGATTTAAGAGGTCAGCCCCAGCATTTT
size: NA; J: TRBJ2-6; V: TRBV2; D: NA; CDR3: CASSAGTTGANVLTF; DNA: TGTGCCAGCAGTGCCGGGACAACTGGGGCCAACGTCCTGACTTTC
size: once; J: TRBJ1-1; V: TRBV5-4; D: NA; CDR3: CASSLGGEEAFF; DNA: TGTGCCAGCAGCTTGGGTGGGGAGGAAGCTTTCTTT
size: NA; J: TRBJ1-4; V: TRBV28; D: TRBD1; CDR3: CASGDRGRVNVAFNEKLFF; DNA: TGTGCCTCTGGGGACAGGGGGCGAGTGAACGTCGCGTTCAATGAAAAACTGTTTTTT
size: NA; J: TRBJ2-1; V: TRBV28; D: TRBD1; CDR3: CASSPFAANRGRNNEQFF; DNA: TGTGCCAGCAGTCCCTTCGCCGCTAACAGGGGGCGTAACAATGAGCAGTTCTTC
size: NA; J: TRBJ1-5; V: TRBV4-1; D: NA; CDR3: CASSPVAASNQPQHF; DNA: TGCGCCAGCAGCCCTGTGGCCGCCTCAAATCAGCCCCAGCATTTT
size: NA; J: TRBJ1-1; V: TRBV2; D: NA; CDR3: CASIGNTEAFF; DNA: TGTGCCAGCATCGGGAACACTGAAGCTTTCTTT
size: NA; J: TRBJ2-7; V: TRBV5-1; D: NA; CDR3: CASSSTGPYEQYF; DNA: TGCGCCAGCAGCTCGACAGGTCCCTACGAGCAGTACTTC
size: few; J: TRBJ1-2; V: TRBV9; D: TRBD1; CDR3: CASSDRDRGHPSLGYTF; DNA: TGTGCCAGCAGCGACCGGGACAGGGGTCACCCTAGTCTAGGCTACACCTTC
size: NA; J: TRBJ1-3; V: TRBV7-3; D: NA; CDR3: CASSLTQRRNTIYF; DNA: TGTGCCAGCAGCTTGACACAAAGACGGAACACCATATATTTT
size: few; J: TRBJ1-3; V: TRBV5-1; D: NA; CDR3: CASSFTNTAISGNTIYF; DNA: TGCGCCAGCAGCTTCACCAACACAGCTATCTCTGGAAACACCATATATTTT
size: NA; J: TRBJ2-1; V: TRBV12-2; D: NA; CDR3: CASLIQPGLAGINEQFF; DNA: TGTGCAAGTCTCATACAACCGGGACTAGCGGGGATCAATGAGCAGTTCTTC
size: NA; J: TRBJ1-2; V: TRBV29-1; D: NA; CDR3: CSVVQRAFTF; DNA: TGCAGCGTTGTGCAGAGGGCGTTTACCTTC
size: NA; J: TRBJ1-1; V: TRBV7-2; D: NA; CDR3: CASSLAGGGTEAFF; DNA: TGTGCCAGCAGCTTAGCCGGGGGTGGCACTGAAGCTTTCTTT